This T cell receptor beta chain emerged from a study of cytomegalovirus exposure and HLA in healthy donors. General observations from the study: The authors enumerated 150 to 200 TCR beta chains as linked to cytomegalovirus. Whilst most TCR sequences proved rare, a subset of public TCRs occurred across many donors. One later analysis, an examination of the roughly 130 validation repertoires, found that first-cohort TCR clusters tended to co-occur in them.

In germline, CDR1 is DFQATT, CDR2 SNEGSKA (reference sequence). The CDR3 contains 11 residues. Trimming shortened V by 6 bases and J by 3 bases, and 8 bases separated the two germline ends. To note about this clone: Its antigen remains unidentified.

Only in-frame clones appear in the TCRdb table, and some are missing; sequencing was by immunoSEQ multiplex PCR. The table has under 110,000 clones, about 88% seen once. This chain uses TRBV20-1 with TRBJ1-1; perhaps TRBD1 as D (5 bases). The source is a woman aged 18-30 years in good health and CMV-seropositive. Sequencing was performed on PBMCs. The CDR3 reads CSASTDTEAFF. CDR3 DNA: TGCAGTGCCTCGACAGACACTGAAGCTTTCTTT.